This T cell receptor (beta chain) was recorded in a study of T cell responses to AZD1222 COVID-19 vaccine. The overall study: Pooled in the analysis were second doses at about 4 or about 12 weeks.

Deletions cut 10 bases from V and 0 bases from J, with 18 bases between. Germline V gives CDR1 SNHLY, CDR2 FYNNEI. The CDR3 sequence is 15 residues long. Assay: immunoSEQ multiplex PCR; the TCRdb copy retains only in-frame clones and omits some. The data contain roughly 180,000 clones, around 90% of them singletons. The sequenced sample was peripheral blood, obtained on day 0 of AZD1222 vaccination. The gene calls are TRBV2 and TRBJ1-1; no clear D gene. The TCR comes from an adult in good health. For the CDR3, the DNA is TGTGCCACCTCCCCCTCAAACCGGTTGAACACTGAAGCTTTCTTT. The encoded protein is CATSPSNRLNTEAFF.